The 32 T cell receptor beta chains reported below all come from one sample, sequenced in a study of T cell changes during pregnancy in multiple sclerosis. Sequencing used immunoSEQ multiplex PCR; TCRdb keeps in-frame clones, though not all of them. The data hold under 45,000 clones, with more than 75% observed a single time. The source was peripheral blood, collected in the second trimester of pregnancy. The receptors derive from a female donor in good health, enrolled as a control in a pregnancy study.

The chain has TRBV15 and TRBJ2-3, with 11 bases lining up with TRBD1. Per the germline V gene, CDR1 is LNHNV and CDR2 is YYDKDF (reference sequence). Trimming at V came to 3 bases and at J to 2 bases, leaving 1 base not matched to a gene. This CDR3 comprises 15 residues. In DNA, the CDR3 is TGTGCCACCAGCAGGGGACAGGGGGACACAGATACGCAGTATTTT. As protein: CATSRGQGDTDTQYF. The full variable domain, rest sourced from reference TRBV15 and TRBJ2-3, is DAMVIQNPRYQVTQFGKPVTLSCSQTLNHNVMYWYQQKSSQAPKLLFHYYDKDFNNEADTPDNFQSRRPNTSFCFLDIRSPGLGDTAMYLCATSRGQGDTDTQYFGPGTRLTVL.

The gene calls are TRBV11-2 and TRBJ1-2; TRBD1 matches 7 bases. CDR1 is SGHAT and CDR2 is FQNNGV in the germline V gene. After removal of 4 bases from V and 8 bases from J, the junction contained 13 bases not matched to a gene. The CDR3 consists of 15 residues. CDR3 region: CASSSPTGKEEGYTF. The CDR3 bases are TGTGCCAGCAGCTCCCCGACAGGGAAGGAGGAGGGCTACACCTTC.

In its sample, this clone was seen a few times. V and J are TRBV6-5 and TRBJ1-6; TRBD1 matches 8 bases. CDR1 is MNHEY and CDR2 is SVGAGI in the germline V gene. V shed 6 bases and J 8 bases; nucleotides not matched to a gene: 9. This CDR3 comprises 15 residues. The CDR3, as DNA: TGTGCCAGCAGCTACCAACCGACAGGGGATTCACCCCTCCACTTT. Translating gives CASSYQPTGDSPLHF.

CDR3 sequence reads: CAIRAGGSLDTQYF. The CDR3 bases are TGTGCCATCAGAGCGGGAGGCTCCTTGGATACGCAGTATTTT. V usage is TRBV10-3 and J usage is TRBJ2-3; the match to TRBD2 covers 9 bases. Trimming took 6 bases from V and 6 from J; bases not matched to a gene: 7. The CDR3 is made up of 14 amino acids. CDR1 and CDR2 from the germline V gene are ENHRY and SYGVKD.

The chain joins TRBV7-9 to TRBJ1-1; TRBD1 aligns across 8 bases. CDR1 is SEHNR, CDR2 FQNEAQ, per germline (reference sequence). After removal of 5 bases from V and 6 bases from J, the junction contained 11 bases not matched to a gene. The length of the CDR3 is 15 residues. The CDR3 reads CASSPGTGKDAEAFF. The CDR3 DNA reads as TGTGCCAGCAGCCCTGGGACAGGAAAGGACGCTGAAGCTTTCTTT.

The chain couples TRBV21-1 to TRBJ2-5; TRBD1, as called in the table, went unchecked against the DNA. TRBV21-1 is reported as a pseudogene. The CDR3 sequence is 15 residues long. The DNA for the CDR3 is TGTGCCAGCAGTCTACCAGGGGCCCAACAAGAGACCCAGTACTTC. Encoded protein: CASSLPGAQQETQYF.

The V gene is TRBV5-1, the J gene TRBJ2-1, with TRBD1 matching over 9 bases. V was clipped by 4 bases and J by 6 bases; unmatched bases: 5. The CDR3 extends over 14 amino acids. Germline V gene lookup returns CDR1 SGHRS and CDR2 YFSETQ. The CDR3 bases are TGCGCCAGCAGCCTGGACAGGGGAGGCAATGAGCAGTTCTTC. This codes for CASSLDRGGNEQFF.

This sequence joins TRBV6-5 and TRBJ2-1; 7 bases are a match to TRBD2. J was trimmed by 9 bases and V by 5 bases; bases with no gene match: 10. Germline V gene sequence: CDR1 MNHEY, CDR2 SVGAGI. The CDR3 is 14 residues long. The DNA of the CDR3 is TGTGCCAGCAGTAAACCCGGGACTAAGGGTGAGCAGTTCTTC. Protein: CASSKPGTKGEQFF.

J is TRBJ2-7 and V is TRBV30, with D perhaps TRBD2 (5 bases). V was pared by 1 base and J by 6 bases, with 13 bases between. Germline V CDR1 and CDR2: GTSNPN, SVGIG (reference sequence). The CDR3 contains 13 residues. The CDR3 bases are TGTGCCTGGAGTGGGCTGGGAGTCGGCGAGCAGTACTTC. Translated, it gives CAWSGLGVGEQYF.

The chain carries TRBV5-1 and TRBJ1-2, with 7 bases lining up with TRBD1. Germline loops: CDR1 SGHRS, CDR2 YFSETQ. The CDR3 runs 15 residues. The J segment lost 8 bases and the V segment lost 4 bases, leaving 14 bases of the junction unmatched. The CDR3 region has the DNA TGCGCCAGCAGCGTCGACAGGGCGTCGGGAGAGGGCTACACCTTC. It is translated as CASSVDRASGEGYTF.

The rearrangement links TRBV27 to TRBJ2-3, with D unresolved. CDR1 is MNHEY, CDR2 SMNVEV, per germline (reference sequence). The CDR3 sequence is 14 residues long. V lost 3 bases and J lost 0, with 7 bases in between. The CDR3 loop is CASSFTVSTDTQYF. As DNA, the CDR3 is TGTGCCAGCAGTTTTACGGTCAGCACAGATACGCAGTATTTT.

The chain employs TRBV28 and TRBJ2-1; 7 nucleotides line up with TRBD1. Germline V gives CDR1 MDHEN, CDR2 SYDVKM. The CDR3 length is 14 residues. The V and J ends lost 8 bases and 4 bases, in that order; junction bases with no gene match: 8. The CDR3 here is CASRLTGRYNEQFF. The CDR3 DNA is TGTGCCAGCCGACTGACAGGGAGATACAATGAGCAGTTCTTC. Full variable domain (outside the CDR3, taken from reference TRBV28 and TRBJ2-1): DVKVTQSSRYLVKRTGEKVFLECVQDMDHENMFWYRQDPGLGLRLIYFSYDVKMKEKGDIPEGYSVSREKKERFSLILESASTNQTSMYLCASRLTGRYNEQFFGPGTRLTVL.

The CDR3 region has the DNA TGTGCCAGCAGCTTAGTCGAGACTAGCAGTCCTACAGATACGCAGTATTTT. Encoded protein: CASSLVETSSPTDTQYF. V gene TRBV7-8 combines with J gene TRBJ2-3; 7 positions match TRBD2. Germline values: CDR1 SGHVS, CDR2 FQNEAQ. The V gene end was trimmed by 1 base and the J gene end by 3 bases; junction bases not matched to a gene: 10. There are 17 residues in the CDR3.

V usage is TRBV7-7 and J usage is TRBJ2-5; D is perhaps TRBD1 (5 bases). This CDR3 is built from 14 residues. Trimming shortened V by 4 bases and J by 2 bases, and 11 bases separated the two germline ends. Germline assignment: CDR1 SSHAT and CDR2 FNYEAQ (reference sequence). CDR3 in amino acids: CASSSTGVQETQYF. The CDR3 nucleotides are TGTGCCAGCAGCTCTACAGGCGTGCAAGAGACCCAGTACTTC.

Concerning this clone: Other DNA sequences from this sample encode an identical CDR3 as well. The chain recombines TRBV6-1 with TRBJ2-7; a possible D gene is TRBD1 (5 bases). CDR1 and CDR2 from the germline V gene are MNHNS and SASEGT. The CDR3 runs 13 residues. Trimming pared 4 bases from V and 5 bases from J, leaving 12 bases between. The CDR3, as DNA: TGTGCCAGCAGTGGAACAGGCTTGCACGAGCAGTACTTC. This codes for CASSGTGLHEQYF.

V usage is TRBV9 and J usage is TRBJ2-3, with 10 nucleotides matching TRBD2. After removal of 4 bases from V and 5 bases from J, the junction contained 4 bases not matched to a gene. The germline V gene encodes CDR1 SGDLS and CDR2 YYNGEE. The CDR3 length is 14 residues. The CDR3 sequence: CASSSGGAIDTQYF. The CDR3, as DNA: TGTGCCAGCAGCAGCGGGGGGGCTATAGATACGCAGTATTTT.

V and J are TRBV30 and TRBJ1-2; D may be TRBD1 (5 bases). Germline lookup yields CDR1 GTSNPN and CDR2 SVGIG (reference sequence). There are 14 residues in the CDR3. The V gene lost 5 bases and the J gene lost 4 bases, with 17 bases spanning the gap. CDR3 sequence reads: CAWGPGGAFYGYTF. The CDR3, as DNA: TGTGCCTGGGGCCCAGGAGGGGCATTCTATGGCTACACCTTC. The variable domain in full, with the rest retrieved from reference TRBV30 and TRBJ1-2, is SQTIHQWPATLVQPVGSPLSLECTVEGTSNPNLYWYRQAAGRGLQLLFYSVGIGQISSEVPQNLSASRPQDRQFILSSKKLLLSDSGFYLCAWGPGGAFYGYTFGSGTRLTVV.

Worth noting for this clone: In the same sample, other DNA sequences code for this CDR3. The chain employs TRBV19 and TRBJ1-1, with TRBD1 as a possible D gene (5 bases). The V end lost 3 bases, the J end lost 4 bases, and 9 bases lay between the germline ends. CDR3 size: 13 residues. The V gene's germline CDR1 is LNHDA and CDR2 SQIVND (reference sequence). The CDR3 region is CASSIGRGTEAFF. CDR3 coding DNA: TGTGCCAGTAGTATCGGGAGGGGCACTGAAGCTTTCTTT.

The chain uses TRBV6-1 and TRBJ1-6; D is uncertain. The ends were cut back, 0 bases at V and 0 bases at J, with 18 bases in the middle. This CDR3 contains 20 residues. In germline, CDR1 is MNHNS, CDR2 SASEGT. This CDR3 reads CASSEAAVIKASSYNSPLHF. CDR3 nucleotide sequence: TGTGCCAGCAGTGAAGCAGCGGTCATTAAGGCAAGCTCCTATAATTCACCCCTCCACTTT.

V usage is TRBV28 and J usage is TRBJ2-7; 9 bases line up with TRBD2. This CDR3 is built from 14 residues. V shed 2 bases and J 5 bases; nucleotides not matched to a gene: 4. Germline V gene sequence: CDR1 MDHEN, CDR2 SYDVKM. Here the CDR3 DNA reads TGTGCCAGCAGTTTAAGCGGGAGGCACCACGAGCAGTACTTC. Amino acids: CASSLSGRHHEQYF.

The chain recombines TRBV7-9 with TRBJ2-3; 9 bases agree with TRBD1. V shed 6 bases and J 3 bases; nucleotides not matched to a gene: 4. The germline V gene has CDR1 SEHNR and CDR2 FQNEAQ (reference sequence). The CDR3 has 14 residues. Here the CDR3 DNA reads TGTGCCAGCAGTCAGACAGGGGGAACAGATACGCAGTATTTT. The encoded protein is CASSQTGGTDTQYF.

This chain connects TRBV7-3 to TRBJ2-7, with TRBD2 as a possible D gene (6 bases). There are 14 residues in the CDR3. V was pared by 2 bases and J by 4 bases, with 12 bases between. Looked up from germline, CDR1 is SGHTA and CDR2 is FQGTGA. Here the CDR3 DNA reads TGTGCCAGCAGCTTAGGCGGGGACGGATACGAGCAGTACTTC. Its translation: CASSLGGDGYEQYF.

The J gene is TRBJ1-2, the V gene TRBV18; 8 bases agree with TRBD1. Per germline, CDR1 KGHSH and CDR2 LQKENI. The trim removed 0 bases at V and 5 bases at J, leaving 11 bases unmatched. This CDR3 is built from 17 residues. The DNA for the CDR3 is TGTGCCAGCTCACCACCCCCAGGCCTTCAGGGGGCATATGGCTACACCTTC. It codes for CASSPPPGLQGAYGYTF.

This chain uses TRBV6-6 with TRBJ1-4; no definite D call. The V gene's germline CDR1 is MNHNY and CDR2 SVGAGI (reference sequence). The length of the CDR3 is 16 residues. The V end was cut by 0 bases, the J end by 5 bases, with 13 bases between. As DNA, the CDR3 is TGTGCCAGCAGTTACTCGAGGTTCGGTCCCAATGAAAAACTGTTTTTT. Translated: CASSYSRFGPNEKLFF.

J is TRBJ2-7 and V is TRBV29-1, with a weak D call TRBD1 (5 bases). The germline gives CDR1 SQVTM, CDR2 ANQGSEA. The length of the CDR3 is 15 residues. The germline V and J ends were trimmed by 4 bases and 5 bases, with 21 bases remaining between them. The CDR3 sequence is CSVARPGMDAHEQYF. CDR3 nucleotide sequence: TGCAGCGTTGCTCGTCCAGGGATGGATGCCCACGAGCAGTACTTC.

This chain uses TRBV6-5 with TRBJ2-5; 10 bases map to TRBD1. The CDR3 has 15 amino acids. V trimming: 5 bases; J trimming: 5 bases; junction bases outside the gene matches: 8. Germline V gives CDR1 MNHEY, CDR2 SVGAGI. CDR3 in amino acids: CASSHPGQGQETQYF. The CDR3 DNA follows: TGTGCCAGCAGTCACCCGGGACAGGGGCAGGAGACCCAGTACTTC.

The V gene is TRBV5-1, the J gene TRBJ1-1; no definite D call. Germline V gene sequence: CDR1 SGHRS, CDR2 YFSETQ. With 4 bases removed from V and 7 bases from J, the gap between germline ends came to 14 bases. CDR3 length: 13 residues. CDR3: CASSPPNSVEAFF. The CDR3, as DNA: TGCGCCAGCAGCCCGCCCAATTCGGTTGAAGCTTTCTTT. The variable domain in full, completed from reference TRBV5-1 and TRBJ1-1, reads KAGVTQTPRYLIKTRGQQVTLSCSPISGHRSVSWYQQTPGQGLQFLFEYFSETQRNKGNFPGRFSGRQFSNSRSEMNVSTLELGDSALYLCASSPPNSVEAFFGQGTRLTVV.

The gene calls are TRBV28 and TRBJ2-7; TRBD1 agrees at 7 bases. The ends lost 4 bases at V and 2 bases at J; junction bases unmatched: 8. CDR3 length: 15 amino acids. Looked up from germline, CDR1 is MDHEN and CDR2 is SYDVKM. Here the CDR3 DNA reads TGTGCCAGCAGTTCGTTCGGGGACAGTACCTACGAGCAGTACTTC. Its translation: CASSSFGDSTYEQYF.

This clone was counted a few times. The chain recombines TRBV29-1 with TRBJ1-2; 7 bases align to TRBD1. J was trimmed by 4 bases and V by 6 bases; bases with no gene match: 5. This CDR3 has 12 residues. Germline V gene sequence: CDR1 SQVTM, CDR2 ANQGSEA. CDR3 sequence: CSVVQGIYGYTF. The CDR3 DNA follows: TGCAGCGTAGTACAGGGGATCTATGGCTACACCTTC.

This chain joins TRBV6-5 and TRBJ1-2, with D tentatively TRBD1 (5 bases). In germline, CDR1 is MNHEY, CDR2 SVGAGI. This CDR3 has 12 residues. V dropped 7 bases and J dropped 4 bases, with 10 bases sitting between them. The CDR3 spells CASTAGSYGYTF. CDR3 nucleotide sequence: TGTGCCAGCACCGCAGGGTCCTATGGCTACACCTTC.

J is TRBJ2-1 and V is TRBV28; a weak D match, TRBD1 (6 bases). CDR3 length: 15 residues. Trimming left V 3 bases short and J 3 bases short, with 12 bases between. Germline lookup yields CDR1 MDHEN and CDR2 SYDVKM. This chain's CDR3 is CASSLIQGGYNEQFF. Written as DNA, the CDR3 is TGTGCCAGCAGTTTGATACAGGGCGGCTACAATGAGCAGTTCTTC.

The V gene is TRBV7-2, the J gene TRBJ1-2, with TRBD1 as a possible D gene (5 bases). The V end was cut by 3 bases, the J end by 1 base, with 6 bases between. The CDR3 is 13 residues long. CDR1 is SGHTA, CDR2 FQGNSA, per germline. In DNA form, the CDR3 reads TGTGCCAGCAGCTTCGACAGTAACTATGGCTACACCTTC. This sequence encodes CASSFDSNYGYTF.